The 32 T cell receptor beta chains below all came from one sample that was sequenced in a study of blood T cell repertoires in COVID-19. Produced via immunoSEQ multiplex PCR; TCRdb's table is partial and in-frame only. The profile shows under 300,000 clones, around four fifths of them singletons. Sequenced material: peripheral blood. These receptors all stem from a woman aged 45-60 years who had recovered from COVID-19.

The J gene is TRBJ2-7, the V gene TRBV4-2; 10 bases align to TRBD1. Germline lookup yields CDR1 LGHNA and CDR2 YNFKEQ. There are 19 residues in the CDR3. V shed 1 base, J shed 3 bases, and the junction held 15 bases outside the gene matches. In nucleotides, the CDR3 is TGTGCCAGCAGCCAAGGTTCTGGCCCCTGGACAGGGGGGCGCTACGAGCAGTACTTC. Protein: CASSQGSGPWTGGRYEQYF.

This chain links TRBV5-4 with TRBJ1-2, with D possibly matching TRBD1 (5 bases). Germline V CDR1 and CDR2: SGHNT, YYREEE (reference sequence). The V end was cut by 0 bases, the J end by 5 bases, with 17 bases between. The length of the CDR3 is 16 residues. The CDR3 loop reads CASSLAGGRSTYGYTF. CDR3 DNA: TGTGCCAGCAGCTTGGCCGGGGGACGTAGTACATATGGCTACACCTTC.

In DNA, the CDR3 is TGTGCCAGCAGGGATAACAGGGGTGGCTACACCTTC. As protein: CASRDNRGGYTF. V is TRBV7-3 and J is TRBJ1-2, with TRBD1 matching 7 bases. The length of the CDR3 is 12 residues. Germline trimming cut 6 bases from V and 7 bases from J; bases unmatched to any gene: 5. In germline, CDR1 is SGHTA, CDR2 FQGTGA.

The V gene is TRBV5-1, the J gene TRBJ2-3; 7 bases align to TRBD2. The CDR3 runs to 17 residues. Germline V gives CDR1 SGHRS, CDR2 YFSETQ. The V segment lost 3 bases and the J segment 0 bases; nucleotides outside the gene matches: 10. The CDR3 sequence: CASSSSRGTTSTDTQYF. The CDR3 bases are TGCGCCAGCAGCTCGAGTCGGGGGACTACTAGCACAGATACGCAGTATTTT.

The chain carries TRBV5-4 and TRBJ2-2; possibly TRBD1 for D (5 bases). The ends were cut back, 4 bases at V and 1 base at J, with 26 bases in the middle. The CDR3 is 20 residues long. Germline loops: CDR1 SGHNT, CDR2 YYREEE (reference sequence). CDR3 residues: CASSLLSPKIGAWNTGELFF. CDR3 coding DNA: TGTGCCAGCAGCCTCCTCAGCCCCAAGATTGGGGCCTGGAACACCGGGGAGCTGTTTTTT.

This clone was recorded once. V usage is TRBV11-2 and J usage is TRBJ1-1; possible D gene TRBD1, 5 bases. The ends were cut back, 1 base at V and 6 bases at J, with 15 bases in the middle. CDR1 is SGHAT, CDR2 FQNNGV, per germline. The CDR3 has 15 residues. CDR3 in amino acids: CASSLGARVVAEAFF. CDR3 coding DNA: TGTGCCAGCAGCTTAGGGGCCAGGGTAGTCGCTGAAGCTTTCTTT.

CDR3 DNA: TGTGCCAGCAGTTACCTCCGGCAGGGTCTTAAGGAGCAGTACTTC. This encodes CASSYLRQGLKEQYF. The rearrangement uses TRBV6-6 and TRBJ2-7, with D perhaps matching TRBD1 (5 bases). Germline CDR1 and CDR2: MNHNY and SVGAGI (reference sequence). The CDR3 is 15 amino acids. V lost 2 bases to trimming and J lost 7 bases, with 18 bases between them.

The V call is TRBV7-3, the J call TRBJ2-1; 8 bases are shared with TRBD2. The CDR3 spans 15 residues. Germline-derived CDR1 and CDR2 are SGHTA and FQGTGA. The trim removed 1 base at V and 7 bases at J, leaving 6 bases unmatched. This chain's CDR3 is CASSLNPGGGNEQFF. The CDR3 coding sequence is TGTGCCAGCAGCTTAAACCCGGGAGGGGGAAATGAGCAGTTCTTC.

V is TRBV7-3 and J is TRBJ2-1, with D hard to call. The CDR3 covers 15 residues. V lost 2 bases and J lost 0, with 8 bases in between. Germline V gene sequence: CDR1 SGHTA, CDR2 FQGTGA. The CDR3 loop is CASSLGPSSYNEQFF. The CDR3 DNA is TGTGCCAGCAGCTTAGGGCCATCCTCCTACAATGAGCAGTTCTTC. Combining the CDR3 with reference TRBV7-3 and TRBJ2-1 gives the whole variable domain GAGVSQTPSNKVTEKGKYVELRCDPISGHTALYWYRQSLGQGPEFLIYFQGTGAADDSGLPNDRFFAVRPEGSVSTLKIQRTERGDSAVYLCASSLGPSSYNEQFFGPGTRLTVL.

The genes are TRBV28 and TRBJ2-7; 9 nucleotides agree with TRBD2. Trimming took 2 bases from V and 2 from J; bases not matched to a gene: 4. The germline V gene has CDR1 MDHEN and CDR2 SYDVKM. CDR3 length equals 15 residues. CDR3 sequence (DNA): TGTGCCAGCAGTTTAGCGGGAGGGCGTGCCTACGAGCAGTACTTC. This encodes CASSLAGGRAYEQYF.

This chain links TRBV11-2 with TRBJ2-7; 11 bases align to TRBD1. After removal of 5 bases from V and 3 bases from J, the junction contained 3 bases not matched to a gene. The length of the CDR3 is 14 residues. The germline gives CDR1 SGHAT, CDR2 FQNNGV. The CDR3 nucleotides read TGTGCCAGCAGCGGAGGGACAGGGGGCTACGAGCAGTACTTC. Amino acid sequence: CASSGGTGGYEQYF.

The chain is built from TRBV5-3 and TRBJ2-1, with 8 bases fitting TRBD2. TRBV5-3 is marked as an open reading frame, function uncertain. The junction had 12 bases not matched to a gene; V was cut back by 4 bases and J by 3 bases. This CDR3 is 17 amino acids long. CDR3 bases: TGTGCCAGAAGCGTCGCAACCGGGACTAGTGTCTACAATGAGCAGTTCTTC. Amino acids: CARSVATGTSVYNEQFF.

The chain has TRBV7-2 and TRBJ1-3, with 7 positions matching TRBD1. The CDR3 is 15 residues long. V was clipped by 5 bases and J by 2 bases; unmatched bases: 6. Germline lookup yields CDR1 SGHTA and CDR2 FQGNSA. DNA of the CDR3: TGTGCCAGCAGCCCTGACAGGGCGGCTGGAAACACCATATATTTT. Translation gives CASSPDRAAGNTIYF.

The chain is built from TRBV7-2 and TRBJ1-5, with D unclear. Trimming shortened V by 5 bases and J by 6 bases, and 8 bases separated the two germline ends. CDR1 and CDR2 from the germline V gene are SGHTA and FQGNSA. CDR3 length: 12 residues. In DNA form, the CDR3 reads TGTGCCAGCAGCAATAATCGTCAGCCCCAGCATTTT. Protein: CASSNNRQPQHF.

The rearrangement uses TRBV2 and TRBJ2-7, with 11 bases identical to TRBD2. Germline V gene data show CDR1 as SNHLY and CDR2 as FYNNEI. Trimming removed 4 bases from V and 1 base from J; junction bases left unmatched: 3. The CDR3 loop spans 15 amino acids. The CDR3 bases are TGTGCCAGCAGTGGTCGACTAGCGGGGTCCTACGAGCAGTACTTC. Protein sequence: CASSGRLAGSYEQYF.

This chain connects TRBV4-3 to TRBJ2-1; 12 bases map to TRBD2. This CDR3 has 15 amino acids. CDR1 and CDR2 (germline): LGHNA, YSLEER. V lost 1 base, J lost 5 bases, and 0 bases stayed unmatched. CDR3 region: CASSQGTSGNNEQFF. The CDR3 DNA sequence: TGCGCCAGCAGCCAAGGGACTAGCGGGAACAATGAGCAGTTCTTC.

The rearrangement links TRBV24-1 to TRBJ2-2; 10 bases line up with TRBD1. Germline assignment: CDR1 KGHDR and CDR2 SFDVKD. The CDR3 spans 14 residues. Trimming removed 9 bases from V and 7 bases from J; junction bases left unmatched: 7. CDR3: CATEMTGGDGELFF. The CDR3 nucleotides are TGTGCCACCGAGATGACAGGGGGCGACGGGGAGCTGTTTTTT.

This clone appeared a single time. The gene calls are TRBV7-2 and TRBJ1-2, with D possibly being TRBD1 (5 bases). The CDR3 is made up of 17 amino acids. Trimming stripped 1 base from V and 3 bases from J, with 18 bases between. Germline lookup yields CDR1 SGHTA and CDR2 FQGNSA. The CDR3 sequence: CASSLEGWGVRDYGYTF. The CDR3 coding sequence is TGTGCCAGCAGCTTAGAGGGATGGGGGGTTCGGGACTATGGCTACACCTTC.

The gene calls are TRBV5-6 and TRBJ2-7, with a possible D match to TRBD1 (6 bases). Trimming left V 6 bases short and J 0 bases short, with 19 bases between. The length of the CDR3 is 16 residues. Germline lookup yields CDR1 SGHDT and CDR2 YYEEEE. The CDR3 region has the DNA TGTGCCAGCACCATTTTGGGAACAGGGAGCTCCTACGAGCAGTACTTC. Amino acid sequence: CASTILGTGSSYEQYF.

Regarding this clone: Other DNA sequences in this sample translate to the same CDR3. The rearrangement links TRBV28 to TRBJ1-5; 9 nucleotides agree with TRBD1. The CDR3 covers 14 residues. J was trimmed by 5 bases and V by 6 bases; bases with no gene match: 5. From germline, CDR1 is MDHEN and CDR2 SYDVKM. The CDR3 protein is CASSSGQGDQPQHF. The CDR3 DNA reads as TGTGCCAGCAGCTCGGGACAGGGTGATCAGCCCCAGCATTTT.

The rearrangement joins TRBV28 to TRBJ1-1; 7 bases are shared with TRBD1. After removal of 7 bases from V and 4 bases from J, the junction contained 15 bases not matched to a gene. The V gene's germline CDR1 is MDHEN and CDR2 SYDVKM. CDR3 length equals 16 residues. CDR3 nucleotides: TGTGCCAGCACGTCGTTCCCCGGACAGGTCACCACTGAAGCTTTCTTT. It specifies CASTSFPGQVTTEAFF.

CDR3 residues: CASSRTGPNEQFF. CDR3 bases: TGTGCCAGCAGTAGGACAGGGCCCAATGAGCAGTTCTTC. The J gene is TRBJ2-1, the V gene TRBV2; 8 bases align to TRBD1. Germline lookup yields CDR1 SNHLY and CDR2 FYNNEI. J gave up 6 bases and V 5 bases, and 3 bases lay outside the gene matches. The CDR3 has 13 amino acids.

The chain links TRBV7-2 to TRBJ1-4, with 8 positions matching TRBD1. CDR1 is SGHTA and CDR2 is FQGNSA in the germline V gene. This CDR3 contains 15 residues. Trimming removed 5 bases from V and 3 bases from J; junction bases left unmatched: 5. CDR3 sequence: CASSPRTGSNEKLFF. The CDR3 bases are TGTGCCAGCAGCCCACGGACAGGGTCTAATGAAAAACTGTTTTTT.

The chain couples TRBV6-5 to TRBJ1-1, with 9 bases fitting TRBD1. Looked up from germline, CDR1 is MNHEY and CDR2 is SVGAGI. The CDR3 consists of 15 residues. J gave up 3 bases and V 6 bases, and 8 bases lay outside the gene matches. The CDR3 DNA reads TGTGCCAGCAGGATACAGGGGGCTGGGCACACTGAAGCTTTCTTT. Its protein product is CASRIQGAGHTEAFF.

The CDR3 DNA reads TGTGCCAGCAGTTTTCCCCGGGACAGGGGCCCCCTGCACACTGAAGCTTTCTTT. This translates into CASSFPRDRGPLHTEAFF. The chain joins TRBV6-2 or TRBV6-3 to TRBJ1-1; 10 bases map to TRBD1. Germline lookup yields CDR1 MNHEY and CDR2 SVGEGT. V shed 4 bases, J shed 3 bases, and the junction held 14 bases outside the gene matches. CDR3 length: 18 residues.

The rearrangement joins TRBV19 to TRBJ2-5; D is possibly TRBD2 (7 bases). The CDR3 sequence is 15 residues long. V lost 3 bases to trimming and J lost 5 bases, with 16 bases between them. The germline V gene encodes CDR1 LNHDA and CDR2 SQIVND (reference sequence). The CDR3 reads CASSIGGRERETQYF. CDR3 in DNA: TGTGCCAGTAGTATCGGGGGGCGGGAGCGCGAGACCCAGTACTTC. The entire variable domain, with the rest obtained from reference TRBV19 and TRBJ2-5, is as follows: DGGITQSPKYLFRKEGQNVTLSCEQNLNHDAMYWYRQDPGQGLRLIYYSQIVNDFQKGDIAEGYSVSREKKESFPLTVTSAQKNPTAFYLCASSIGGRERETQYFGPGTRLLVL.

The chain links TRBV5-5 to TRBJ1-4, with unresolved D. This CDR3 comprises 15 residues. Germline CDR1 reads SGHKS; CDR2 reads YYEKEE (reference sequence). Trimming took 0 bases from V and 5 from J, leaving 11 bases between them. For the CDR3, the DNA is TGTGCCAGCAGCTTGGCGTTTCAGGTCAATGAAAAACTGTTTTTT. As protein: CASSLAFQVNEKLFF.

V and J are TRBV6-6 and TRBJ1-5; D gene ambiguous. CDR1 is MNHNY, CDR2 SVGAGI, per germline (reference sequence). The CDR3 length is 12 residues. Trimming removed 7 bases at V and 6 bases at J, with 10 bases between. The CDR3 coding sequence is TGTGCCAGCAATCGGGGAGGTCAGCCCCAGCATTTT. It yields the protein CASNRGGQPQHF.

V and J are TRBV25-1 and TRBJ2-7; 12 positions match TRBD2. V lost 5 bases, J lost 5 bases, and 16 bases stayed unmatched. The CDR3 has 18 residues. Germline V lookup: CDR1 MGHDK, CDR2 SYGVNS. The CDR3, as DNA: TGTGCCAGCAGTCAACCTCAGAAACTAGCGGGGGGCGACGACGAGCAGTACTTC. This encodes CASSQPQKLAGGDDEQYF.

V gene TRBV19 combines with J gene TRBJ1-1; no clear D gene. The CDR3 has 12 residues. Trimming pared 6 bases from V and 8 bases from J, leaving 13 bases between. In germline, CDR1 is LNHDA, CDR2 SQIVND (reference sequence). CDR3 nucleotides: TGTGCCAGTAGGGACTCTATGACCGAAGCTTTCTTT. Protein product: CASRDSMTEAFF.

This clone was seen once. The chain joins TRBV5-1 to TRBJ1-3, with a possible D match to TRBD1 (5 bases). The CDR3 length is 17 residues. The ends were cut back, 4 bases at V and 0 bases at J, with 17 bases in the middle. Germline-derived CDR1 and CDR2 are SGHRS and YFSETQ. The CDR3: CASSPLQYGGSGNTIYF. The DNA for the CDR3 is TGCGCCAGCAGCCCGCTTCAGTACGGGGGCTCTGGAAACACCATATATTTT.

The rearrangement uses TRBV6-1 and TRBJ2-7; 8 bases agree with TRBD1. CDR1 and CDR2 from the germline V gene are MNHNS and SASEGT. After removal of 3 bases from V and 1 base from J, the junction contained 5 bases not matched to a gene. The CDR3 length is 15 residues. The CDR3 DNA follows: TGTGCCAGCAGTGATCGGACAGGGCCTTCCTACGAGCAGTACTTC. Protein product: CASSDRTGPSYEQYF.